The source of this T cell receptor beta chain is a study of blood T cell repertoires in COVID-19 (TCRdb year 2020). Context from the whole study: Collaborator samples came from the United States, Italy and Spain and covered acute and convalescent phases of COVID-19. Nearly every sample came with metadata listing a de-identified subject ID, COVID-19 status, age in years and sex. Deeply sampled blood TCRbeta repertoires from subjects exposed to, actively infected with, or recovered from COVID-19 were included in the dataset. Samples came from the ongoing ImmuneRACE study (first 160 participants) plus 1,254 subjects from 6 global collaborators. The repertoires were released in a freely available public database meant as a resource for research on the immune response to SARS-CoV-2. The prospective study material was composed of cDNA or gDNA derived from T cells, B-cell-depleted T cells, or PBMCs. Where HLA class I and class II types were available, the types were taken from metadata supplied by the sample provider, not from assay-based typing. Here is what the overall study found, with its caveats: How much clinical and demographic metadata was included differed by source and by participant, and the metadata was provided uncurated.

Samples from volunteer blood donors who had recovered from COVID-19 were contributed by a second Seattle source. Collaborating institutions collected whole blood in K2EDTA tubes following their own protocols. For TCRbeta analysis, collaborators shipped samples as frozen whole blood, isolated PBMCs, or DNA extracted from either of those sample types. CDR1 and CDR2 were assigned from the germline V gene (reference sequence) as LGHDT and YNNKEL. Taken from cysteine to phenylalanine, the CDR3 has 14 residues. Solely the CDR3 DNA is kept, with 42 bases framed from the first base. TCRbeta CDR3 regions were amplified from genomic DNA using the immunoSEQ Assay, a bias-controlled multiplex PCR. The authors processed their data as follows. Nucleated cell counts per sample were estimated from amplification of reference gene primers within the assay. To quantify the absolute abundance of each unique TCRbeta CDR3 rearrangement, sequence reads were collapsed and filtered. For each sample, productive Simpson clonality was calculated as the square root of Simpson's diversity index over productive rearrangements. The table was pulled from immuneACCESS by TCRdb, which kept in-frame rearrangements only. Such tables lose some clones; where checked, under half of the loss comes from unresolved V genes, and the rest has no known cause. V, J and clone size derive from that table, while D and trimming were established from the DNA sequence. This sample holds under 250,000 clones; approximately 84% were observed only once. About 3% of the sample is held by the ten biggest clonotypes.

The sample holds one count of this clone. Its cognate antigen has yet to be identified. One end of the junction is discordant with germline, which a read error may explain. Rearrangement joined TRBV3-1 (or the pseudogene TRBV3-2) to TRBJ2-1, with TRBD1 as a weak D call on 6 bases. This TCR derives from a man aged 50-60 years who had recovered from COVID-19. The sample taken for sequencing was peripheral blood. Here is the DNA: TGTGCCAGCAGCCGCCGGGACACATACAACGAGCAGTTCTTC. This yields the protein CASSRRDTYNEQFF.